This T cell receptor beta chain appears in the sequencing data of a study of shared clonotypes between healthy human individuals. Selected positively for CCR7 and CD45RO-negative, naive CD8 cells excluded terminally differentiated effector memory CD45RA+ cells. This table comes from immunoSEQ multiplex PCR, and its TCRdb copy is limited to in-frame clones, with some not included. The data hold approximately 2,200,000 clones, with roughly 91% observed a single time. Germline trimming cut 6 bases from V and 9 bases from J; bases unmatched to any gene: 7. Looked up from germline, CDR1 is LGHNA and CDR2 is YSLEER. CDR3 length equals 14 residues.

This clonotype was obtained from a young man in good health. Some clones in this sample may be carry-over from other donors' samples. The rearrangement links TRBV4-3 to TRBJ1-6; 8 bases are shared with TRBD1. Sequencing was carried out using naive CD8+ T cells from PBMCs. CDR3 nucleotides: TGCGCCAGCAGTCCGGACAGGGAACGTTCACCCCTCCACTTT. It encodes CASSPDRERSPLHF.